This section outlines one T cell receptor beta chain sequence together with its context. Its specificity is unknown. CDR1 is DFQATT, CDR2 SNEGSKA, per germline (reference sequence). This CDR3 contains 13 residues. V shed 2 bases and J shed 0 bases, with 8 bases lying between them. The library was made from cDNA and included unique molecular identifiers. T cells numbering about 0.85 to 11 million yielded cDNA molecules that totaled roughly 500,000. TCRdb re-analysed the PCR reads in MiXCR, keeping a single row per CDR3 protein. The sample lists about half a million distinct CDR3 sequences, 34% occurring once. The sample originates from a study of post-analysis software for immune sequencing data. Turning to the study itself: In terms of disease course, relapsing-remitting, secondary progressive and progressive-relapsing multiple sclerosis were included.

Whole-study findings and limits: Controls showed significantly higher normalized Chao1 diversity than did multiple sclerosis patients. Controls showed lower frequencies than patients for five TRBV segments, and TRBV5-6, TRBV5-1 and TRBV20-1 were among these. Strong co-clustering by F measure was evident for samples that had been prepared in the same batch.

The chain uses TRBV20-1 and TRBJ2-7; no clear D. The TCR was taken from a girl aged 2 to 17 with multiple sclerosis. Sample: blood. Here the CDR3 DNA reads TGCAGTGCTAGACACAGCAACTCCTACGAGCAGTACTTC. Amino acid sequence: CSARHSNSYEQYF.